This T cell receptor (beta chain) was profiled in a study of T cells in Graves' hyperthyroidism and ophthalmopathy. This clonotype was detected many times. The V gene lost 0 bases and the J gene lost 0 bases, with 2 bases spanning the gap. Per the germline V gene, CDR1 is MNHNY and CDR2 is SVGAGI (reference sequence). CDR3 length: 13 amino acids. The investigators amplified TCR beta CDR3 regions from RNA transcripts. Primed by the HTBI set, a first-round RT-PCR was run on the TCR CDR3. TCRdb re-derived calls from the multiplex PCR reads in MiXCR, one entry per CDR3 protein. The sample has 600,000 to 900,000 distinct CDR3 sequences, around 15% seen once; the top ten hold around 8%.

The receptor's source is a man in his late teens or twenties with Graves' hyperthyroidism. The chain is built from TRBV6-6 and TRBJ1-1; D is uncertain. The sample comprised blood. DNA for the CDR3: TGTGCCAGCAGTTACTCCTTGAACACTGAAGCTTTCTTT. This sequence encodes CASSYSLNTEAFF.